This is a list of T cell receptor beta chains from one sample in a study of molecular identifiers for immune sequencing clone quantification. TCRdb re-called the PCR reads with MiXCR, one entry per CDR3 protein. The table has just under 650,000 distinct CDR3 sequences, 15% to 20% seen once. Sequencing used naive CD8+ T cells from blood, with Jurkat cell RNA spiked in. The receptors shown here come from a human donor in good health. Some libraries in this study had Jurkat cell RNA spiked in. The CDR3 runs from the conserved cysteine through the conserved F or W. The D gene is left open where the match is weak. Rows may omit the clone size; those that give it use once, few, many or a size class.

d_call: TRBD2
j_call: TRBJ2-3
v_call: TRBV4-1
clone_size: many
cdr3_aa: CASSQDVLAGADTQYF
cdr3_nt: TGCGCCAGCAGCCAAGATGTACTAGCGGGGGCAGATACGCAGTATTTT

d_call: -
j_call: TRBJ2-3
v_call: TRBV12-3/TRBV12-4
clone_size: -
cdr3_aa: CAGTPEITDTQYF
cdr3_nt: TGTGCCGGCACCCCGGAGATCACAGATACGCAGTATTTT

d_call: -
j_call: TRBJ1-1
v_call: TRBV4-1
clone_size: many
cdr3_aa: CASSQDPGSSEAFF
cdr3_nt: TGCGCCAGCAGCCAAGATCCAGGTTCTTCTGAAGCTTTCTTT

d_call: -
j_call: TRBJ1-4
v_call: TRBV7-8
clone_size: -
cdr3_aa: CASSEGRTTNEKLFF
cdr3_nt: TGTGCCAGCAGCGAAGGACGGACAACTAATGAAAAACTGTTTTTT

d_call: -
j_call: TRBJ1-2
v_call: TRBV19
clone_size: -
cdr3_aa: CASSIMDPAADYGYTF
cdr3_nt: TGTGCCAGTAGTATAATGGACCCCGCCGCGGACTATGGCTACACCTTC

d_call: -
j_call: TRBJ2-5
v_call: TRBV7-9
clone_size: -
cdr3_aa: CASSLTTTTQETQYF
cdr3_nt: TGTGCCAGCAGCTTAACGACGACAACCCAAGAGACCCAGTACTTC

d_call: TRBD2
j_call: TRBJ2-1
v_call: TRBV20-1
clone_size: -
cdr3_aa: CSASEVTSVSLHGNEQFF
cdr3_nt: TGCAGTGCTAGCGAAGTAACTAGCGTTTCCCTCCATGGCAATGAGCAGTTCTTC

d_call: TRBD1
j_call: TRBJ2-7
v_call: TRBV20-1
clone_size: many
cdr3_aa: CSARDLGQQGYEQYF
cdr3_nt: TGCAGTGCTAGAGACCTGGGACAGCAGGGCTACGAGCAGTACTTC

d_call: -
j_call: TRBJ2-6
v_call: TRBV7-6
clone_size: many
cdr3_aa: CASSLSAHELNSGANVLTF
cdr3_nt: TGTGCCAGCAGCTTAAGCGCGCACGAACTTAACTCTGGGGCCAACGTCCTGACTTTC

d_call: TRBD1
j_call: TRBJ1-1
v_call: TRBV6-2/TRBV6-3
clone_size: many
cdr3_aa: CASRWTGVDTEAFF
cdr3_nt: TGTGCCAGCAGATGGACAGGGGTGGACACTGAAGCTTTCTTT

d_call: -
j_call: TRBJ2-5
v_call: TRBV5-1
clone_size: -
cdr3_aa: CASSLDPNGHQETQYF
cdr3_nt: TGCGCCAGCAGCTTGGACCCTAACGGACACCAAGAGACCCAGTACTTC

d_call: -
j_call: TRBJ2-5
v_call: TRBV6-2/TRBV6-3
clone_size: few
cdr3_aa: CASSGASQETQYF
cdr3_nt: TGTGCCAGCAGTGGGGCTTCACAAGAGACCCAGTACTTC

d_call: TRBD2
j_call: TRBJ2-3
v_call: TRBV3-1
clone_size: few
cdr3_aa: CASSQDLAGLLVTDTQYF
cdr3_nt: TGTGCCAGCAGCCAAGACTTAGCGGGCCTTCTAGTAACAGATACGCAGTATTTT

d_call: -
j_call: TRBJ1-5
v_call: TRBV7-9
clone_size: few
cdr3_aa: CASSLAVGELGNQPQHF
cdr3_nt: TGTGCCAGCAGCTTAGCGGTGGGGGAGTTGGGCAATCAGCCCCAGCATTTT

d_call: -
j_call: TRBJ2-7
v_call: TRBV19
clone_size: -
cdr3_aa: CASSIVSGYYEQYF
cdr3_nt: TGTGCCAGTAGTATCGTTTCAGGGTACTACGAGCAGTACTTC

d_call: -
j_call: TRBJ1-3
v_call: TRBV6-6
clone_size: few
cdr3_aa: CASRPMGSSGNTIYF
cdr3_nt: TGTGCCAGCAGGCCCATGGGGAGCTCTGGAAACACCATATATTTT

d_call: -
j_call: TRBJ2-7
v_call: TRBV19
clone_size: few
cdr3_aa: CASGIAGLAYEQYF
cdr3_nt: TGTGCCAGTGGTATAGCCGGTCTTGCCTACGAGCAGTACTTC

d_call: -
j_call: TRBJ1-1
v_call: TRBV5-5
clone_size: many
cdr3_aa: CASSFDGGTEAFF
cdr3_nt: TGTGCCAGCAGCTTCGACGGGGGGACTGAAGCTTTCTTT

d_call: -
j_call: TRBJ1-5
v_call: TRBV7-9
clone_size: many
cdr3_aa: CASSLGVGEGQPQHF
cdr3_nt: TGTGCCAGCAGCTTAGGCGTGGGAGAGGGTCAGCCCCAGCATTTT

d_call: TRBD1
j_call: TRBJ1-3
v_call: TRBV12-3/TRBV12-4
clone_size: few
cdr3_aa: CASSAQPGQGGKNTIYF
cdr3_nt: TGTGCCAGCAGTGCGCAACCGGGACAGGGGGGAAAAAACACCATATATTTT

d_call: TRBD1
j_call: TRBJ2-7
v_call: TRBV5-1
clone_size: many
cdr3_aa: CASSFGTEPYEQYF
cdr3_nt: TGCGCCAGCAGCTTCGGGACAGAGCCCTACGAGCAGTACTTC

d_call: -
j_call: TRBJ2-7
v_call: TRBV2
clone_size: few
cdr3_aa: CASHIGDRSYEQYF
cdr3_nt: TGTGCCAGCCATATCGGAGACAGATCCTACGAGCAGTACTTC

d_call: TRBD2
j_call: TRBJ2-1
v_call: TRBV5-1
clone_size: many
cdr3_aa: CASSLDGGIESYNEQFF
cdr3_nt: TGCGCCAGCAGCTTGGACGGGGGGATCGAATCCTACAATGAGCAGTTCTTC

d_call: -
j_call: TRBJ1-1
v_call: TRBV7-9
clone_size: many
cdr3_aa: CASSPLPSGRTEAFF
cdr3_nt: TGTGCCAGCAGCCCACTACCTTCAGGGAGGACTGAAGCTTTCTTT

d_call: -
j_call: TRBJ2-7
v_call: TRBV5-6
clone_size: few
cdr3_aa: CASSLGGGAEQYF
cdr3_nt: TGTGCCAGCAGCTTGGGTGGGGGCGCCGAGCAGTACTTC

d_call: -
j_call: TRBJ1-1
v_call: TRBV15
clone_size: few
cdr3_aa: CATSREQSSYEAFF
cdr3_nt: TGTGCCACCAGCAGAGAGCAAAGCTCCTATGAAGCTTTCTTT

d_call: -
j_call: TRBJ1-1
v_call: TRBV18
clone_size: many
cdr3_aa: CASSPRTDYTEAFF
cdr3_nt: TGTGCCAGCTCACCCCGGACAGACTACACTGAAGCTTTCTTT

d_call: -
j_call: TRBJ2-2
v_call: TRBV29-1
clone_size: many
cdr3_aa: CSVDTHTGELFF
cdr3_nt: TGCAGCGTTGACACCCACACCGGGGAGCTGTTTTTT

d_call: TRBD2
j_call: TRBJ2-1
v_call: TRBV7-2
clone_size: -
cdr3_aa: CASSSNRLAGSSYNGQFF
cdr3_nt: TGTGCCAGCAGCTCCAATCGACTAGCGGGGAGCTCCTACAATGGGCAGTTCTTC

d_call: -
j_call: TRBJ2-7
v_call: TRBV7-9
clone_size: many
cdr3_aa: CASSSDRFLEQYF
cdr3_nt: TGTGCCAGCAGCTCGGACCGATTTCTCGAGCAGTACTTC